These 9 T cell receptor beta chains share one sample of origin, sequenced in a study of blood T cell repertoires in COVID-19. Measured with immunoSEQ multiplex PCR; TCRdb has only the in-frame clones, and not every one. The repertoire holds 250,000 to 350,000 clones, with approximately 88% as singletons. Specimen: PBMCs or T cells enriched from blood (not recorded which). These TCRs come from a woman aged 18-29 years who had recovered from COVID-19.

The gene calls are TRBV6-8 and TRBJ1-6; 10 bases line up with TRBD1. Losses at the gene ends were 2 bases for V and 9 bases for J; bases not matched to a gene: 10. CDR1 is MNHGY and CDR2 is SAAAGT in the germline V gene. The CDR3 is 17 amino acids. CDR3: CASSYPPLTGGVSPLHF. DNA for the CDR3: TGTGCCAGCAGTTACCCACCCCTGACAGGGGGCGTTTCACCCCTCCACTTT.

This clone was seen ten or more times. The V and J genes are TRBV2 and TRBJ2-5, with TRBD2 matching 9 bases. The J segment lost 5 bases and the V segment lost 7 bases, leaving 2 bases of the junction unmatched. Germline values: CDR1 SNHLY, CDR2 FYNNEI. The CDR3 is made up of 12 amino acids. CDR3 region: CASTTSGETQYF. CDR3 sequence (DNA): TGTGCCAGCACAACTAGCGGGGAGACCCAGTACTTC.

The gene calls are TRBV2 and TRBJ2-1; D is unresolved. CDR3 length equals 13 residues. The germline V and J ends were trimmed by 5 bases and 8 bases, with 13 bases remaining between them. The germline gives CDR1 SNHLY, CDR2 FYNNEI. The CDR3 DNA is TGTGCCAGCAGTTTCCGAGACTTCCATGAGCAGTTCTTC. Protein: CASSFRDFHEQFF.

This chain links TRBV7-2 with TRBJ1-6; D gene uncertain. This CDR3 region has 16 residues. Germline V gene lookup returns CDR1 SGHTA and CDR2 FQGNSA. The V and J ends lost 1 base and 5 bases respectively, with 12 bases between them. The CDR3 spells CASSLEFSFHNSPLHF. In nucleotides, the CDR3 is TGTGCCAGCAGCTTAGAGTTCAGTTTCCATAATTCACCCCTCCACTTT.

The chain joins TRBV11-1 to TRBJ2-3; 8 bases fit TRBD2. V lost 1 base, J lost 3 bases, and 0 bases stayed unmatched. The CDR3 is 14 residues long. Looked up from germline, CDR1 is SGHAT and CDR2 is FQDESV (reference sequence). The CDR3, as DNA: TGTGCCAGCAGCTTAGAGCGGGGGACAGATACGCAGTATTTT. Protein product: CASSLERGTDTQYF.

The V call is TRBV5-1, the J call TRBJ2-7; 8 bases map to TRBD1. This CDR3 contains 14 residues. Trimming took 3 bases from V and 4 from J; bases not matched to a gene: 6. Germline loops: CDR1 SGHRS, CDR2 YFSETQ. DNA for the CDR3: TGCGCCAGCAGCTCCGGGACAGGCGTTTACGAGCAGTACTTC. This gives the protein CASSSGTGVYEQYF.

This chain connects TRBV7-9 to TRBJ2-5, with a possible D match to TRBD2 (7 bases). V was pared by 5 bases and J by 8 bases, with 21 bases between. Germline CDR1 SEHNR, CDR2 FQNEAQ (reference sequence). This CDR3 spans 15 amino acids. The CDR3 loop is CASSPSGGGPGTQYF. The DNA for the CDR3 is TGTGCCAGCAGCCCAAGTGGCGGGGGCCCAGGTACCCAGTACTTC.

The gene calls are TRBV4-1 and TRBJ2-1; no firm D call. The CDR3 sequence is 18 residues long. The V and J ends lost 0 bases and 7 bases respectively, with 22 bases between them. Germline V gene lookup returns CDR1 MGHRA and CDR2 YSYEKL. In nucleotides, the CDR3 is TGCGCCAGCAGCCAAGATTCTCGTATGGCTTTAACTAAGAATGAGCAGTTCTTC. Amino acid sequence: CASSQDSRMALTKNEQFF.

The chain links TRBV28 to TRBJ1-5; 7 bases align to TRBD1. Germline values: CDR1 MDHEN, CDR2 SYDVKM. The V segment lost 5 bases and the J segment 2 bases; nucleotides outside the gene matches: 9. The CDR3 length is 16 residues. This CDR3 reads CASSPPRTGRNQPQHF. CDR3 in DNA: TGTGCCAGCAGTCCACCCCGGACAGGACGCAATCAGCCCCAGCATTTT.